Each of the 8 T cell receptor beta chains below was sequenced from the same sample in a study of blood T cell repertoires in COVID-19. Libraries were prepared by immunoSEQ multiplex PCR; TCRdb keeps only in-frame clonotypes and omits some of them. Found here are 85,000 to 100,000 clones, 65% to 85% of them singletons; the top ten hold about 18%. The sample comprised peripheral blood. The receptors shown here come from a woman in her fifties or sixties with acute or convalescent COVID-19.

The genes are TRBV19 and TRBJ2-4; 8 bases agree with TRBD2. There are 15 residues in the CDR3. V lost 0 bases and J lost 7; bases outside the gene matches: 5. The germline gives CDR1 LNHDA, CDR2 SQIVND (reference sequence). The CDR3 coding sequence is TGTGCCAGTAGTATAGACGGGAGGGATAGGAACATTCAGTACTTC. This gives the protein CASSIDGRDRNIQYF.

The DNA for the CDR3 is TGCGCCAGCAGGTGGACTAGCGGGGGATCGAACACCGGGGAGCTGTTTTTT. This sequence encodes CASRWTSGGSNTGELFF. The gene calls are TRBV5-1 and TRBJ2-2; 13 bases align to TRBD2. Germline CDR1 and CDR2: SGHRS and YFSETQ. This CDR3 comprises 17 residues. Trimming removed 5 bases from V and 0 bases from J; junction bases left unmatched: 4.

The CDR3 is CASSYGQNTEAFF. CDR3 DNA: TGTGCCAGCAGTTACGGACAGAACACTGAAGCTTTCTTT. V and J are TRBV6-5 and TRBJ1-1; maybe TRBD1 (5 bases). Germline CDR1 and CDR2: MNHEY and SVGAGI. The CDR3 runs to 13 residues. The V end was cut by 2 bases, the J end by 1 base, with 5 bases between.

Ten or more counts support this clone. The chain carries TRBV11-3 and TRBJ2-2; D remains ambiguous. The CDR3 runs 16 residues. V was shortened by 5 bases and J by 0 bases, with 13 bases between the two germline ends. Germline V gene sequence: CDR1 SGHNT, CDR2 YENEEA. For the CDR3, the DNA is TGTGCCAGCAGCACCGCGCGGTCGGCGAACACCGGGGAGCTGTTTTTT. This sequence encodes CASSTARSANTGELFF.

The genes are TRBV29-1 and TRBJ1-2; D is perhaps TRBD1 (5 bases). The V end was cut by 4 bases, the J end by 3 bases, with 12 bases between. The CDR3 loop spans 13 amino acids. Germline lookup yields CDR1 SQVTM and CDR2 ANQGSEA. The CDR3 here is CSVGGGVDYGYTF. The CDR3 nucleotides read TGCAGCGTTGGCGGAGGGGTCGACTATGGCTACACCTTC.

The chain has TRBV6-2 or TRBV6-3 and TRBJ1-4, with TRBD1 matching 7 bases. In germline, CDR1 is MNHEY, CDR2 SVGEGT. There are 13 residues in the CDR3. After removal of 2 bases from V and 8 bases from J, the junction contained 2 bases not matched to a gene. The CDR3 DNA is TGTGCCAGCAGTTACGACAGGGACGAAAAACTGTTTTTT. Amino acids: CASSYDRDEKLFF.

The chain employs TRBV28 and TRBJ1-2; possible D gene TRBD1, 6 bases. The CDR3 loop spans 12 amino acids. Germline V lookup: CDR1 MDHEN, CDR2 SYDVKM. V gave up 6 bases and J gave up 4 bases, with 9 bases separating them. The CDR3 DNA reads TGTGCCAGCAGCCTCAGGGGCTATGGCTACACCTTC. This translates into CASSLRGYGYTF.

The chain couples TRBV28 to TRBJ2-5; 7 bases fit TRBD2. Germline loops: CDR1 MDHEN, CDR2 SYDVKM. J gave up 1 base and V 7 bases, and 6 bases lay outside the gene matches. The CDR3 is 14 residues long. The CDR3 sequence is CASNPGGGQETQYF. Written as DNA, the CDR3 is TGTGCCAGCAACCCTGGCGGGGGCCAAGAGACCCAGTACTTC.